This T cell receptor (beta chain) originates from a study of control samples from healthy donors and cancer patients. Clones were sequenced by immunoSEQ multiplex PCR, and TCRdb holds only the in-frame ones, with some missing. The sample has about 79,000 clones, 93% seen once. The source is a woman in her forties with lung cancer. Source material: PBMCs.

CDR3 DNA sequence: TGCAGCGCATCGACAGGGGGGTTTTATGGCTACACCTTC. The encoded protein is CSASTGGFYGYTF. This chain links TRBV29-1 with TRBJ1-2; TRBD1 agrees at 9 bases. This CDR3 has 13 residues. The trim removed 7 bases at V and 5 bases at J, leaving 8 bases unmatched. CDR1 and CDR2 (germline): SQVTM, ANQGSEA. Filled out from reference TRBV29-1 and TRBJ1-2, the complete variable domain reads SAVISQKPSRDICQRGTSLTIQCQVDSQVTMMFWYRQQPGQSLTLIATANQGSEATYESGFVIDKFPISRPNLTFSTLTVSNMSPEDSSIYLCSASTGGFYGYTFGSGTRLTVV.